Each of the 7 T cell receptor beta chains below was sequenced from the same sample in a study of technical replicates of blood from several donors. Here immunoSEQ multiplex PCR was the method, and the copy in TCRdb shows in-frame clones only, minus some. Of 75,000 to 90,000 clones in the sample, about 92% are singletons; the top ten hold about 0.23%. Material for sequencing was T cells isolated from PBMCs. The receptors originated from a human donor in good health.

The rearrangement joins TRBV30 to TRBJ2-7; D gene unclear. The V end lost 5 bases, the J end lost 6 bases, and 17 bases lay between the germline ends. CDR3 length: 13 residues. The V gene's germline CDR1 is GTSNPN and CDR2 SVGIG (reference sequence). The CDR3 bases are TGTGCCTGGGGCCTTCGCGCTGCGGCCGAGCAGTACTTC. This gives the protein CAWGLRAAAEQYF.

About this clone: The junction differs from germline at one of its ends, possibly a read error. The rearrangement links TRBV4-1 to TRBJ1-5; 10 bases match TRBD1. The CDR3 is 13 amino acids. Per the germline V gene, CDR1 is MGHRA and CDR2 is YSYEKL. The CDR3 DNA follows: TGCGCCAGCAGCCGATTAACAGGGACAGGGGTTAAATTT. It codes for CASSRLTGTGVKF.

J is TRBJ1-2 and V is TRBV10-3, with D hard to call. Germline CDR1 ENHRY, CDR2 SYGVKD. Trimming left V 3 bases short and J 5 bases short, with 22 bases between. The CDR3 extends over 17 amino acids. CDR3 in DNA: TGTGCCATCAGTGATATTTTCGTTGAGGGTCCAATTTATGGCTACACCTTC. The encoded protein is CAISDIFVEGPIYGYTF.

The chain uses TRBV7-9 and TRBJ2-7; a weak D match, TRBD2 (7 bases). This CDR3 has 17 amino acids. Germline CDR1 is SEHNR and CDR2 is FQNEAQ (reference sequence). With 1 base removed from V and 3 bases from J, the gap between germline ends came to 19 bases. This chain's CDR3 is CASSLETWEGVDYEQYF. The CDR3 nucleotides are TGTGCCAGCAGCTTAGAAACGTGGGAGGGGGTGGACTACGAGCAGTACTTC. Full variable domain (rest looked up from reference TRBV7-9 and TRBJ2-7): DTGVSQNPRHKITKRGQNVTFRCDPISEHNRLYWYRQTLGQGPEFLTYFQNEAQLEKSRLLSDRFSAERPKGSFSTLEIQRTEQGDSAMYLCASSLETWEGVDYEQYFGPGTRLTVT.

The rearrangement links TRBV19 to TRBJ2-2, with TRBD1 identical over 9 bases. The V gene end was trimmed by 5 bases and the J gene end by 6 bases; junction bases not matched to a gene: 7. Germline V gives CDR1 LNHDA, CDR2 SQIVND (reference sequence). The CDR3 has 15 residues. As DNA, the CDR3 is TGTGCCAGTAGTCCCGGGACAGGGCTGGCCGGGGAGCTGTTTTTT. Residues: CASSPGTGLAGELFF.

The chain has TRBV18 and TRBJ1-2; 9 nucleotides match TRBD1. This CDR3 has 15 residues. Germline V CDR1 and CDR2: KGHSH, LQKENI. The J segment lost 9 bases and the V segment lost 3 bases, leaving 11 bases of the junction unmatched. CDR3 sequence (DNA): TGTGCCAGCTCACCCCTGGACAGGGGCCAAAGTAGCTACACCTTC. Amino acid sequence: CASSPLDRGQSSYTF. The whole variable domain, filled in from reference TRBV18 and TRBJ1-2, reads NAGVMQNPRHLVRRRGQEARLRCSPMKGHSHVYWYRQLPEEGLKFMVYLQKENIIDESGMPKERFSAEFPKEGPSILRIQQVVRGDSAAYFCASSPLDRGQSSYTFGSGTRLTVV.

About this clone: A read error may produce the germline difference seen at one junction end. CDR3 region: CASSLATGASSYEKLFF. CDR3 DNA sequence: TGCGCCAGCAGTTTGGCTACTGGGGCGAGTAGTTATGAAAAACTGTTTTTT. The V and J genes are TRBV5-1 and TRBJ1-4; perhaps TRBD1 as D (5 bases). The CDR3 is 17 amino acids. Germline-derived CDR1 and CDR2 are SGHRS and YFSETQ.